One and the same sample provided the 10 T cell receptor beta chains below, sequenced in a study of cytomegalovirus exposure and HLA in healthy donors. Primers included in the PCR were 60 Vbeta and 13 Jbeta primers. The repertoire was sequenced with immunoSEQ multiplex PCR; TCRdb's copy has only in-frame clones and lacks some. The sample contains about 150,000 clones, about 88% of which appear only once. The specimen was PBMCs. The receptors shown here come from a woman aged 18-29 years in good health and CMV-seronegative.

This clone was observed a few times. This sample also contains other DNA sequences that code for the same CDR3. This CDR3 is CASSPGSSGNTIYF. The CDR3 region has the DNA TGTGCCAGCAGCCCAGGTTCCTCTGGAAACACCATATATTTT. V usage is TRBV28 and J usage is TRBJ1-3; D is uncertain. V was cut by 6 bases and J by 0 bases, with 9 bases left in between. Germline CDR1 MDHEN, CDR2 SYDVKM. CDR3 size: 14 residues.

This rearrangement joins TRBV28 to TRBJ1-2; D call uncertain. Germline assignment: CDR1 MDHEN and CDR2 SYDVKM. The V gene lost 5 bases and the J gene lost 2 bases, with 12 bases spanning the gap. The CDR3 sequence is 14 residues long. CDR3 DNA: TGTGCCAGCAGTCTGGCTAGAGGGAACTATGGCTACACCTTC. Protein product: CASSLARGNYGYTF.

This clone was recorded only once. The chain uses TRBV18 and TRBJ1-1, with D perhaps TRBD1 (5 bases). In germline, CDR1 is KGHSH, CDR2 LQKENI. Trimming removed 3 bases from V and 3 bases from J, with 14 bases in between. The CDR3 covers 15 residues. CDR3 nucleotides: TGTGCCAGCTCACCTGGGCAGGGCCCCGACACTGAAGCTTTCTTT. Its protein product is CASSPGQGPDTEAFF.

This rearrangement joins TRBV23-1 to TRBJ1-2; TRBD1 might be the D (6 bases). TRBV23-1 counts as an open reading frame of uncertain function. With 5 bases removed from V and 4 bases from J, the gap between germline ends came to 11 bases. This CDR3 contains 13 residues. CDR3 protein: CASSGTIPYGYTF. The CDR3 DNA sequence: TGCGCCAGCAGTGGGACAATACCCTATGGCTACACCTTC.

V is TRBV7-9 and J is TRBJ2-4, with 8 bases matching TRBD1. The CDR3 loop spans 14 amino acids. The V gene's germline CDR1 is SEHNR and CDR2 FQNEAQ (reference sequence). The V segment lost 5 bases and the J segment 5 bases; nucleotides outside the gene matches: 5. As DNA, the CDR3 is TGTGCCAGCAGCCCCGGGACAGGACAAAACATTCAGTACTTC. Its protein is CASSPGTGQNIQYF.

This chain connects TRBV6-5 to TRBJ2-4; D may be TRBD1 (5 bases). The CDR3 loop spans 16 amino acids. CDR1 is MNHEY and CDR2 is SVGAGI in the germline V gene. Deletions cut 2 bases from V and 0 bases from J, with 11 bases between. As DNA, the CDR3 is TGTGCCAGCAGTTACACCCTGACAGTAGCCAAAAACATTCAGTACTTC. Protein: CASSYTLTVAKNIQYF.

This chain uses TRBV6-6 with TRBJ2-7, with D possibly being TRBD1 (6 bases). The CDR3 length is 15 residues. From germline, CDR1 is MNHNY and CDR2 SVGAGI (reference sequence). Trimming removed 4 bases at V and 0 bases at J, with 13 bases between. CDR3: CASSLQGWGSYEQYF. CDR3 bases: TGTGCCAGCAGTTTACAGGGTTGGGGCTCCTACGAGCAGTACTTC.

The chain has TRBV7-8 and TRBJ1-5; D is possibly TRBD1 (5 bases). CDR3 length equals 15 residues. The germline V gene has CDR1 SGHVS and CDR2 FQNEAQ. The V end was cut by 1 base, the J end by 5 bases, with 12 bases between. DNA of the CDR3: TGTGCCAGCAGCTTAGATTCCAGGGTTCATCAGCCCCAGCATTTT. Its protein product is CASSLDSRVHQPQHF. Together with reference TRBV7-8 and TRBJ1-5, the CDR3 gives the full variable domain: GAGVSQSPRYKVAKRGQDVALRCDPISGHVSLFWYQQALGQGPEFLTYFQNEAQLDKSGLPSDRFFAERPEGSVSTLKIQRTQQEDSAVYLCASSLDSRVHQPQHFGDGTRLSIL.

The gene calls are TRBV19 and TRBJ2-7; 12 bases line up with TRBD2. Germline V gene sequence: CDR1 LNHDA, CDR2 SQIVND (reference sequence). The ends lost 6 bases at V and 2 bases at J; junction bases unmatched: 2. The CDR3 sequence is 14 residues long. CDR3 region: CASRSSGRAYEQYF. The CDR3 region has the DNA TGTGCCAGTAGATCTAGCGGGAGGGCCTACGAGCAGTACTTC.

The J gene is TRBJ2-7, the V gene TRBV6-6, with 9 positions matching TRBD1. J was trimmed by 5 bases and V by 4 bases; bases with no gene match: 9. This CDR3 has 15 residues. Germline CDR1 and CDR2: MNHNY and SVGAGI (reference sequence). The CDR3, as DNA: TGTGCCAGCAGTTTTTTGGGACAGGGCGGCCACGAGCAGTACTTC. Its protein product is CASSFLGQGGHEQYF.